This TCR beta chain emerged from a study of siplizumab effects on memory and regulatory T cells. Study-wide findings and caveats: Memory cells seemed less diverse than naive T cells, which seemed major alloresponse contributors. Suppression by proliferating Tregs derived from siplizumab cultures was not verified.

For this clone: Its antigen is not known.

The germline V gene encodes CDR1 SGHNT and CDR2 YENEEA. CDR3 length: 13 amino acids. V was shortened by 5 bases and J by 7 bases, with 12 bases between the two germline ends. Some clones are missing from TCRdb's copy, which holds only in-frame ones; the method was immunoSEQ multiplex PCR. The sample gives 65,000 to 85,000 clones, 90% to 95% of which show up once; 5% is in the top ten. The gene calls are TRBV11-3 and TRBJ2-1; D is unclear. Sequencing input: CD8+ T cells sorted from blood. This receptor was obtained from a human donor in good health. The CDR3 DNA reads TGTGCCAGCAGCGCACGAAACGGGAATGAGCAGTTCTTC. Translation gives CASSARNGNEQFF.